The 29 T cell receptor beta chains reported below all come from one sample, sequenced in a study of blood T cell repertoires in COVID-19. Only in-frame clones appear in the TCRdb table, and some are missing; sequencing was by immunoSEQ multiplex PCR. This sample has more than 30,000 clones; 70% to 90% occur once, and the top ten carry more than 0.45%. The sequenced sample was peripheral blood. These TCRs come from a woman aged 40-49 years with active or convalescent COVID-19.

This chain links TRBV6-6 with TRBJ2-7; possibly TRBD1 for D (5 bases). This CDR3 is built from 11 residues. Germline V gene sequence: CDR1 MNHNY, CDR2 SVGAGI (reference sequence). V lost 7 bases, J lost 6 bases, and 10 bases lay in between. The DNA of the CDR3 is TGTGCCAGCAAGGGGTGGGGCGAGCAGTACTTC. Translation: CASKGWGEQYF.

This chain connects TRBV3-1 (or the pseudogene TRBV3-2) to TRBJ2-1, with D maybe TRBD2 (6 bases). Trimming left V 1 base short and J 8 bases short, with 15 bases between. The germline CDR1 and CDR2 sequences are LGHDT and YNNKEL (reference sequence). The CDR3 is 15 amino acids. The CDR3 nucleotides are TGTGCCAGCAGCCAAGCTGGGGGGAGTGGCTATGAGCAGTTCTTC. This sequence encodes CASSQAGGSGYEQFF.

The genes are TRBV6-5 and TRBJ1-4; tentative D call: TRBD1 (6 bases). CDR1 and CDR2 (germline): MNHEY, SVGAGI. The CDR3 covers 15 residues. Trimming took off 11 bases at V and 8 bases at J, with 24 bases between the two ends. Here the CDR3 reads CASQGSGGAWEKLFF. In DNA, the CDR3 is TGTGCCTCCCAGGGGAGTGGTGGGGCCTGGGAAAAACTGTTTTTT.

The chain has TRBV6-2 or TRBV6-3 and TRBJ1-1; possible D gene TRBD1, 5 bases. The CDR3 is 19 amino acids. Germline CDR1 MNHEY, CDR2 SVGEGT. Trimming removed 6 bases from V and 5 bases from J, with 31 bases in between. CDR3 coding DNA: TGTGCCAGCAGCCGAGCCCCCGGGACTGGGCATCGGTTGAGGACTGAAGCTTTCTTT. This encodes CASSRAPGTGHRLRTEAFF.

V and J are TRBV4-1 and TRBJ1-3; possible D gene TRBD1, 5 bases. This CDR3 is 17 amino acids long. Trimming left V 1 base short and J 2 bases short, with 15 bases between. CDR1 MGHRA and CDR2 YSYEKL come from the germline V gene. In DNA, the CDR3 is TGCGCCAGCAGCCAAGGCGGGGCGGGGAGCGCTGGAAACACCATATATTTT. Encoded protein: CASSQGGAGSAGNTIYF.

CDR3 DNA sequence: TGTGCCAGCAGCCTATACCCTAATGAAAAACTGTTTTTT. It codes for CASSLYPNEKLFF. The J gene is TRBJ1-4, the V gene TRBV7-9; no definite D call. Germline CDR1 is SEHNR and CDR2 is FQNEAQ (reference sequence). This CDR3 has 13 amino acids. V was pared by 5 bases and J by 3 bases, with 7 bases between.

This chain connects TRBV7-8 to TRBJ1-1, with 9 bases lining up with TRBD1. The CDR3 is 15 residues long. V shed 3 bases, J shed 4 bases, and the junction held 6 bases outside the gene matches. The germline CDR1 and CDR2 sequences are SGHVS and FQNEAQ. The DNA of the CDR3 is TGTGCCAGCAGCTTTGGACAGGGGTTGAGCACTGAAGCTTTCTTT. It is translated as CASSFGQGLSTEAFF.

The chain recombines TRBV15 with TRBJ1-5, with unresolved D. The CDR3 has 14 amino acids. The V end was cut by 2 bases, the J end by 4 bases, with 9 bases between. Germline V CDR1 and CDR2: LNHNV, YYDKDF (reference sequence). CDR3: CATSRPYRNQPQHF. CDR3 DNA: TGTGCCACCAGCAGACCATACAGAAATCAGCCCCAGCATTTT.

The gene calls are TRBV25-1 and TRBJ2-7, with unresolved D. The germline V and J ends were trimmed by 2 bases and 4 bases, with 9 bases remaining between them. This CDR3 contains 13 residues. The germline gives CDR1 MGHDK, CDR2 SYGVNS. CDR3 loop: CASSELDPYEQYF. Written as DNA, the CDR3 is TGTGCCAGCAGTGAACTAGACCCTTACGAGCAGTACTTC.

The rearrangement links TRBV7-2 to TRBJ2-7; 8 bases fit TRBD2. In germline, CDR1 is SGHTA, CDR2 FQGNSA. Trimming at V came to 5 bases and at J to 3 bases, leaving 9 bases not matched to a gene. The CDR3 covers 15 residues. This CDR3 is CASSLLSGRDYEQYF. CDR3 DNA: TGTGCCAGCAGCCTCCTCAGCGGGAGAGACTACGAGCAGTACTTC. Looking up the rest from reference TRBV7-2 and TRBJ2-7 gives the full variable domain: GAGVSQSPSNKVTEKGKDVELRCDPISGHTALYWYRQSLGQGLEFLIYFQGNSAPDKSGLPSDRFSAERTGGSVSTLTIQRTQQEDSAVYLCASSLLSGRDYEQYFGPGTRLTVT.

This clone was seen just once. The CDR3 region is CASRPLFRDRAREQYF. In DNA, the CDR3 is TGTGCCAGCAGGCCATTATTCCGAGACAGGGCTCGCGAGCAGTACTTC. The J gene is TRBJ2-7, the V gene TRBV27; TRBD1 aligns across 7 bases. Trimming removed 6 bases from V and 6 bases from J; junction bases left unmatched: 17. The CDR3 contains 16 residues. Germline assignment: CDR1 MNHEY and CDR2 SMNVEV (reference sequence).

The CDR3 DNA reads as TGTGCCAGCAGCCTGAGAACTACCTACGAGCAGTACTTC. This gives the protein CASSLRTTYEQYF. The V and J genes are TRBV6-5 and TRBJ2-7; D uncertain. The germline gives CDR1 MNHEY, CDR2 SVGAGI. This CDR3 has 13 residues. Trimming removed 6 bases at V and 2 bases at J, with 11 bases between.

The CDR3 is CASSIGGGVTDNQPQHF. As DNA, the CDR3 is TGTGCCAGTAGTATAGGGGGAGGGGTTACCGACAATCAGCCCCAGCATTTT. The rearrangement uses TRBV19 and TRBJ1-5; D may be TRBD1 (5 bases). The CDR3 covers 17 residues. Per the germline V gene, CDR1 is LNHDA and CDR2 is SQIVND (reference sequence). The ends were cut back, 1 base at V and 3 bases at J, with 16 bases in the middle.

In nucleotides, the CDR3 is TGTGCCAGCAGCTTACAGCGGTCGAACACCGGGGAGCTGTTTTTT. Its protein product is CASSLQRSNTGELFF. This chain links TRBV11-3 with TRBJ2-2; TRBD2 might be the D (5 bases). Trimming took off 2 bases at V and 0 bases at J, with 7 bases between the two ends. Looked up from germline, CDR1 is SGHNT and CDR2 is YENEEA. CDR3 length: 15 residues.

The rearrangement links TRBV15 to TRBJ2-7, with D possibly being TRBD2 (6 bases). With 5 bases removed from V and 0 bases from J, the gap between germline ends came to 17 bases. Germline V gives CDR1 LNHNV, CDR2 YYDKDF (reference sequence). This CDR3 has 16 residues. In DNA, the CDR3 is TGTGCCACCAGCGAGGGGAGGCGGGGACTCTCCTACGAGCAGTACTTC. This encodes CATSEGRRGLSYEQYF. Full variable domain (rest looked up from reference TRBV15 and TRBJ2-7): DAMVIQNPRYQVTQFGKPVTLSCSQTLNHNVMYWYQQKSSQAPKLLFHYYDKDFNNEADTPDNFQSRRPNTSFCFLDIRSPGLGDTAMYLCATSEGRRGLSYEQYFGPGTRLTVT.

In DNA, the CDR3 is TGTGCCAGCAGGGCCATGAAGGACAGGTTTAGCAATCAGCCCCAGCATTTT. This gives the protein CASRAMKDRFSNQPQHF. This chain connects TRBV27 to TRBJ1-5; 7 nucleotides match TRBD1. Germline trimming cut 6 bases from V and 0 bases from J; bases unmatched to any gene: 11. Germline assignment: CDR1 MNHEY and CDR2 SMNVEV (reference sequence). CDR3 size: 17 residues.

The genes are TRBV21-1 and TRBJ1-4; TRBD1 is taken as the D call from the table, unchecked against the DNA. TRBV21-1 is a pseudogene segment. The CDR3 is made up of 14 amino acids. CDR3 loop: CASSKTGDNEKLFF. CDR3 bases: TGTGCCAGCAGCAAAACAGGGGATAATGAAAAACTGTTTTTT.

This clone was recorded once. The chain joins TRBV5-1 to TRBJ1-3; 8 nucleotides align to TRBD1. J was trimmed by 8 bases and V by 4 bases; bases with no gene match: 5. Germline CDR1 SGHRS, CDR2 YFSETQ. This CDR3 contains 13 residues. The DNA of the CDR3 is TGCGCCAGCAGCGCACAGGGGGTGGACACCATATATTTT. It translates to CASSAQGVDTIYF.

This chain links TRBV18 with TRBJ2-7, with D unresolved. Germline V gives CDR1 KGHSH, CDR2 LQKENI. This CDR3 region has 11 residues. Trimming removed 2 bases at V and 5 bases at J, with 4 bases between. CDR3 protein: CASSPGHEQYF. The CDR3 DNA reads as TGTGCCAGCTCACCAGGGCACGAGCAGTACTTC.

CDR3: CASKQGSYGYTF. Written as DNA, the CDR3 is TGTGCCAGCAAACAGGGTAGCTATGGCTACACCTTC. The chain is built from TRBV6-5 and TRBJ1-2, with D possibly matching TRBD1 (6 bases). The CDR3 length is 12 residues. The germline V gene encodes CDR1 MNHEY and CDR2 SVGAGI. V gave up 7 bases and J gave up 4 bases, with 10 bases separating them.

The chain joins TRBV6-5 to TRBJ1-6; D gene unclear. Germline loops: CDR1 MNHEY, CDR2 SVGAGI. V was pared by 6 bases and J by 5 bases, with 11 bases between. The CDR3 sequence is 14 residues long. The CDR3 loop reads CASRAFQNNSPLHF. CDR3 in DNA: TGTGCCAGCAGGGCTTTCCAGAATAATTCACCCCTCCACTTT.

This chain joins TRBV6-5 and TRBJ2-3; 14 nucleotides match TRBD2. The V gene's germline CDR1 is MNHEY and CDR2 SVGAGI. Trimming took 4 bases from V and 2 from J; bases not matched to a gene: 2. The CDR3 loop spans 16 amino acids. The CDR3 nucleotides are TGTGCCAGCAGTTGGGGACTAGCGGGGGACACAGATACGCAGTATTTT. It yields the protein CASSWGLAGDTDTQYF.

The chain recombines TRBV20-1 with TRBJ2-1; D might be TRBD2 (5 bases). This CDR3 comprises 13 residues. Germline V gene sequence: CDR1 DFQATT, CDR2 SNEGSKA (reference sequence). Trimming took off 3 bases at V and 8 bases at J, with 14 bases between the two ends. The CDR3 loop reads CSASTGFADEQFF. In DNA form, the CDR3 reads TGCAGTGCTAGTACGGGGTTTGCGGATGAGCAGTTCTTC.

This chain joins TRBV11-2 and TRBJ2-5, with 10 nucleotides matching TRBD2. The germline CDR1 and CDR2 sequences are SGHAT and FQNNGV. CDR3 length: 14 amino acids. Trimming at V came to 5 bases and at J to 5 bases, leaving 5 bases not matched to a gene. CDR3 coding DNA: TGTGCCAGCAGCCAAGCGGGGGGGCTGGAGACCCAGTACTTC. The encoded protein is CASSQAGGLETQYF.

The V gene is TRBV19, the J gene TRBJ2-5; D gene uncertain. Trimming left V 2 bases short and J 2 bases short, with 15 bases between. The CDR3 sequence is 16 residues long. Germline assignment: CDR1 LNHDA and CDR2 SQIVND (reference sequence). The CDR3 loop reads CASSISESALQETQYF. In nucleotides, the CDR3 is TGTGCCAGTAGTATAAGCGAGTCGGCCCTGCAAGAGACCCAGTACTTC.

J is TRBJ1-6 and V is TRBV7-2; tentative D call: TRBD1 (5 bases). V lost 5 bases to trimming and J lost 0 bases, with 8 bases between them. This CDR3 spans 15 amino acids. Germline V gives CDR1 SGHTA, CDR2 FQGNSA. The CDR3 DNA is TGTGCCAGCAGCCCTGACAGCTCCTATAATTCACCCCTCCACTTT. Translation gives CASSPDSSYNSPLHF.

The chain joins TRBV18 to TRBJ2-2; a possible D gene is TRBD2 (5 bases). The CDR3 consists of 14 residues. Germline values: CDR1 KGHSH, CDR2 LQKENI. Trimming left V 3 bases short and J 7 bases short, with 12 bases between. DNA for the CDR3: TGTGCCAGCTCACCGGGCCTTGGAGGCGGGGAGCTGTTTTTT. Translation gives CASSPGLGGGELFF.

The chain uses TRBV28 and TRBJ1-1; the D is unclear. CDR1 and CDR2 (germline): MDHEN, SYDVKM. The CDR3 consists of 15 residues. V lost 2 bases to trimming and J lost 1 base, with 11 bases between them. CDR3 sequence reads: CASSLIAGPNTEAFF. The CDR3 DNA is TGTGCCAGCAGTTTAATCGCAGGCCCGAACACTGAAGCTTTCTTT.

This clone was observed a few times. The chain has TRBV5-8 and TRBJ1-6; TRBD1 matches at 7 bases. Looked up from germline, CDR1 is SGHTS and CDR2 is YDEGEE. The V gene end was trimmed by 4 bases and the J gene end by 5 bases; junction bases not matched to a gene: 9. This CDR3 region has 16 residues. Here the CDR3 reads CASSPRLTGNNSPLHF. The CDR3 DNA is TGTGCCAGCAGCCCACGGCTGACAGGGAATAATTCACCCCTCCACTTT.